The T cell receptor (beta chain) under discussion was sequenced for a study of blood T cell repertoires in COVID-19. Overall study: The cDNA or gDNA used as material had been derived from T cells, B-cell-depleted T cells, or PBMCs.

Per the original data handling: By means of reference gene primer amplification, nucleated cell counts were estimated. Repertoires were generated with immunoSEQ multiplex PCR, while TCRdb's copy carries only in-frame clones and drops some. D and trimming come from the DNA, and the V and J calls and clone size come from that table. The table has hundreds of thousands of clones, around 91% seen once. From germline, CDR1 is SGHRS and CDR2 YFSETQ. CDR3 size: 13 residues. The ends were cut back, 0 bases at V and 1 base at J, with 4 bases in the middle. This clonotype was obtained from a woman aged 18-29 years who had recovered from COVID-19. The rearrangement uses TRBV5-1 and TRBJ2-5; unclear D gene. Specimen: peripheral blood. As DNA, the CDR3 is TGCGCCAGCAGCTTGGCCATCCAAGAGACCCAGTACTTC. Encoded protein: CASSLAIQETQYF.